This passage covers 30 T cell receptor beta chains from one sample sequenced in a study of T cell responses to AZD1222 COVID-19 vaccine. Assay: immunoSEQ multiplex PCR; the TCRdb copy retains only in-frame clones and omits some. The data hold about 180,000 clones, with more than 90% observed a single time. The source was peripheral blood, collected on day 0 of AZD1222 vaccination. Every receptor here comes from an adult in good health.

The genes are TRBV7-2 and TRBJ1-5; tentative D call: TRBD1 (5 bases). The V end was cut by 1 base, the J end by 0 bases, with 7 bases between. Per the germline V gene, CDR1 is SGHTA and CDR2 is FQGNSA. The CDR3 has 15 residues. The CDR3 nucleotides read TGTGCCAGCAGCTTAGGACAGCATAGCAATCAGCCCCAGCATTTT. Its translation: CASSLGQHSNQPQHF.

The gene calls are TRBV6-5 and TRBJ2-3; TRBD2 agrees at 11 bases. This CDR3 spans 15 amino acids. V trimming: 7 bases; J trimming: 6 bases; junction bases outside the gene matches: 9. CDR1 MNHEY and CDR2 SVGAGI come from the germline V gene. The CDR3 bases are TGTGCCAGCAAGCAACTAGCGGGAGCGGGGGATACGCAGTATTTT. Translation gives CASKQLAGAGDTQYF.

V and J are TRBV6-5 and TRBJ1-2; D unclear. V lost 3 bases, J lost 1 base, and 12 bases lay in between. The CDR3 has 15 amino acids. The germline V gene has CDR1 MNHEY and CDR2 SVGAGI. Here the CDR3 reads CASSYLPGFNYGYTF. The CDR3 DNA sequence: TGTGCCAGCAGTTATCTCCCAGGTTTTAACTATGGCTACACCTTC.

V is TRBV29-1 and J is TRBJ2-7; possibly TRBD1 or TRBD2 for D (5 bases each). The CDR3 length is 13 residues. V was pared by 0 bases and J by 2 bases, with 8 bases between. From germline, CDR1 is SQVTM and CDR2 ANQGSEA. The CDR3 DNA sequence: TGCAGCGTTGAAGAAGAGGGGACCTACGAGCAGTACTTC. Translated, it gives CSVEEEGTYEQYF.

The chain has TRBV28 and TRBJ1-1; D uncertain. Germline V gene sequence: CDR1 MDHEN, CDR2 SYDVKM. CDR3 size: 13 residues. V lost 5 bases and J 0 bases, leaving 7 bases between the germline ends. DNA for the CDR3: TGTGCCAGCAGTCTAAAACTGAACACTGAAGCTTTCTTT. Its translation is CASSLKLNTEAFF.

The CDR3: CASSQGRERPYQETQYF. In DNA form, the CDR3 reads TGTGCCAGCAGCCAAGGTCGGGAGCGGCCGTACCAAGAGACCCAGTACTTC. The chain links TRBV3-1 (or the pseudogene TRBV3-2) to TRBJ2-5; a weak D match, TRBD2 (6 bases). The CDR3 spans 17 residues. V was clipped by 1 base and J by 0 bases, with 15 bases between them. The germline V gene encodes CDR1 LGHDT and CDR2 YNNKEL (reference sequence).

This sequence joins TRBV12-3 or TRBV12-4 and TRBJ1-2; possibly TRBD1 for D (5 bases). V was clipped by 5 bases and J by 6 bases, with 13 bases between them. The CDR3 totals 13 residues. The CDR3 DNA is TGTGCCAGCAGTCCCGGGCGCAGGGATGGCTACACCTTC. The encoded protein is CASSPGRRDGYTF.

This clone turned up a few times. The chain carries TRBV12-3 or TRBV12-4 and TRBJ1-2; D is undetermined. Trimming cost V 3 bases and J 7 bases, with 9 bases left between them. The CDR3 runs 12 residues. The chain's CDR3 is CASSFSGLGYTF. The CDR3 DNA sequence: TGTGCCAGCAGTTTTTCGGGTCTTGGCTACACCTTC.

The CDR3 is CATGTSGIDTQYF. As DNA, the CDR3 is TGTGCCACCGGCACTAGCGGGATAGATACGCAGTATTTT. The gene calls are TRBV3-1 (or the pseudogene TRBV3-2) and TRBJ2-3; 10 positions match TRBD2. Germline CDR1 and CDR2: LGHDT and YNNKEL (reference sequence). J gave up 5 bases and V 10 bases, and 6 bases lay outside the gene matches. This CDR3 has 13 residues.

In this sample, this clone turned up once. The chain couples TRBV9 to TRBJ2-6, with 8 bases that match TRBD2. With V trimmed by 4 bases and J by 0 bases, 15 bases remained unmatched. The CDR3 is 20 amino acids. Per the germline V gene, CDR1 is SGDLS and CDR2 is YYNGEE. Written as DNA, the CDR3 is TGTGCCAGCAGCCCACTCTATAGGACCGGGGGGGACTCTGGGGCCAACGTCCTGACTTTC. It is translated as CASSPLYRTGGDSGANVLTF.

The V call is TRBV27, the J call TRBJ2-1; TRBD2 agrees at 11 bases. Germline values: CDR1 MNHEY, CDR2 SMNVEV (reference sequence). V lost 4 bases to trimming and J lost 4 bases; unmatched junction nucleotides: 3. CDR3 size: 15 residues. The CDR3 DNA reads TGTGCCAGCAGTTCCCTAGCGGGAGGTTACAATGAGCAGTTCTTC. Translating gives CASSSLAGGYNEQFF.

The chain has TRBV3-1 (or the pseudogene TRBV3-2) and TRBJ2-4; D is possibly TRBD1 (5 bases). Germline CDR1 is LGHDT and CDR2 is YNNKEL (reference sequence). CDR3 length: 14 residues. V was cut by 4 bases and J by 9 bases, with 16 bases left in between. This chain's CDR3 is CASSPQGQTGIQYF. CDR3 coding DNA: TGTGCCAGCAGCCCGCAGGGCCAAACTGGCATTCAGTACTTC.

The V gene is TRBV19, the J gene TRBJ1-5, with TRBD1 identical over 7 bases. This CDR3 has 16 amino acids. Losses at the gene ends were 9 bases for V and 1 base for J; bases not matched to a gene: 12. Per the germline V gene, CDR1 is LNHDA and CDR2 is SQIVND (reference sequence). In DNA form, the CDR3 reads TGTGCCAGCAACCTCGCCAGGGGGAGAAGCAATCAGCCCCAGCATTTT. Amino acids: CASNLARGRSNQPQHF.

The V gene is TRBV2, the J gene TRBJ2-4, with D perhaps matching TRBD2 (5 bases). Germline CDR1 and CDR2: SNHLY and FYNNEI. Trimming took off 1 base at V and 0 bases at J, with 10 bases between the two ends. This CDR3 region has 16 residues. CDR3 loop: CASSEEESGAKNIQYF. The DNA for the CDR3 is TGTGCCAGCAGTGAAGAAGAGAGCGGAGCCAAAAACATTCAGTACTTC.

The V gene is TRBV19, the J gene TRBJ1-5, with 9 bases fitting TRBD1. The trim removed 8 bases at V and 4 bases at J, leaving 12 bases unmatched. The CDR3 is 16 residues long. CDR1 and CDR2 from the germline V gene are LNHDA and SQIVND (reference sequence). The CDR3 nucleotides are TGTGCCAGTCGACGCTACGGGACAGGGCGGAATCAGCCCCAGCATTTT. It specifies CASRRYGTGRNQPQHF.

The chain recombines TRBV11-2 with TRBJ2-2, with TRBD1 as a possible D gene (6 bases). Germline V gene sequence: CDR1 SGHAT, CDR2 FQNNGV. The CDR3 has 17 residues. V was shortened by 5 bases and J by 6 bases, with 22 bases between the two germline ends. The CDR3 reads CASSPRVQGLQSGELFF. DNA of the CDR3: TGTGCCAGCAGCCCTAGGGTCCAGGGGCTACAATCCGGGGAGCTGTTTTTT.

This chain connects TRBV10-3 to TRBJ2-3; D unresolved. The CDR3 is made up of 16 amino acids. Trimming shortened V by 1 base and J by 1 base, and 12 bases separated the two germline ends. The germline CDR1 and CDR2 sequences are ENHRY and SYGVKD. The CDR3 bases are TGTGCCATCAGTGAGTACGTCAATAGTCGCACAGATACGCAGTATTTT. Translation gives CAISEYVNSRTDTQYF.

This clone was seen only a few times. The V and J genes are TRBV7-8 and TRBJ1-1, with D perhaps TRBD1 (6 bases). Per the germline V gene, CDR1 is SGHVS and CDR2 is FQNEAQ. This CDR3 region has 16 residues. V was cut by 5 bases and J by 4 bases, with 20 bases left in between. CDR3 DNA sequence: TGTGCCAGCAGCGATCTAGGCGGGGGCGCGGGCACTGAAGCTTTCTTT. Translating it yields CASSDLGGGAGTEAFF.

The rearrangement joins TRBV7-9 to TRBJ1-4; D uncertain. V was trimmed by 5 bases and J by 4 bases, leaving 11 bases between them. The CDR3 runs to 14 residues. CDR1 SEHNR and CDR2 FQNEAQ come from the germline V gene (reference sequence). CDR3 DNA sequence: TGTGCCAGCAGCGCTCCAGCATTTAATGAAAAACTGTTTTTT. Its translation: CASSAPAFNEKLFF. Complete variable domain (other parts from reference TRBV7-9 and TRBJ1-4): DTGVSQNPRHKITKRGQNVTFRCDPISEHNRLYWYRQTLGQGPEFLTYFQNEAQLEKSRLLSDRFSAERPKGSFSTLEIQRTEQGDSAMYLCASSAPAFNEKLFFGSGTQLSVL.

A single count supports this clone. V usage is TRBV10-2 and J usage is TRBJ1-1; tentative D call: TRBD1 (5 bases). Trimming pared 3 bases from V and 0 bases from J, leaving 11 bases between. This CDR3 has 15 amino acids. Germline V lookup: CDR1 WSHSY, CDR2 SAAADI. The CDR3 spells CASSDPGLMNTEAFF. CDR3 nucleotide sequence: TGCGCCAGCAGTGACCCGGGACTGATGAACACTGAAGCTTTCTTT.

The CDR3: CASNFPGNGPREQYF. The CDR3 DNA reads as TGTGCCAGCAACTTTCCGGGTAATGGTCCCAGGGAGCAGTACTTC. The chain has TRBV7-2 and TRBJ2-7; D not certain. The CDR3 runs 15 residues. Trimming removed 7 bases at V and 7 bases at J, with 23 bases between. CDR1 and CDR2 (germline): SGHTA, FQGNSA. Combining the CDR3 with reference TRBV7-2 and TRBJ2-7 gives the whole variable domain GAGVSQSPSNKVTEKGKDVELRCDPISGHTALYWYRQSLGQGLEFLIYFQGNSAPDKSGLPSDRFSAERTGGSVSTLTIQRTQQEDSAVYLCASNFPGNGPREQYFGPGTRLTVT.

The chain recombines TRBV5-1 with TRBJ2-7, with TRBD2 identical over 11 bases. The CDR3 totals 16 residues. With 1 base clipped from V and 10 bases from J, the junction kept 13 bases outside the gene matches. CDR1 is SGHRS, CDR2 YFSETQ, per germline. Here the CDR3 DNA reads TGCGCCAGCAGCTTGTTAGCGCTAGCGGGAGGAATTGAACAGTACTTC. It specifies CASSLLALAGGIEQYF.

The chain joins TRBV7-2 to TRBJ2-1; D tentatively fits TRBD1 or TRBD2 (5 bases each). The CDR3 runs to 17 residues. Trimming left V 5 bases short and J 3 bases short, with 20 bases between. Germline loops: CDR1 SGHTA, CDR2 FQGNSA. Here the CDR3 reads CASSQGEFEGFYNEQFF. The CDR3 DNA sequence: TGTGCCAGCAGCCAAGGGGAGTTTGAGGGATTCTACAATGAGCAGTTCTTC.

The chain combines TRBV30 with TRBJ1-2; no definite D call. V was shortened by 0 bases and J by 4 bases, with 9 bases between the two germline ends. CDR1 GTSNPN and CDR2 SVGIG come from the germline V gene (reference sequence). This CDR3 has 13 residues. The CDR3, as DNA: TGTGCCTGGAGTGTTACGGGAGGCTATGGCTACACCTTC. Protein: CAWSVTGGYGYTF.

V usage is TRBV3-1 (or the pseudogene TRBV3-2) and J usage is TRBJ1-4; tentative D call: TRBD1 (5 bases). Germline CDR1 reads LGHDT; CDR2 reads YNNKEL (reference sequence). The V end lost 4 bases, the J end lost 7 bases, and 19 bases lay between the germline ends. The CDR3 extends over 16 amino acids. The CDR3, as DNA: TGTGCCAGCAGCCTTATTCCGGGACTAAGGGGTGAAAAACTGTTTTTT. Its protein is CASSLIPGLRGEKLFF.

The chain couples TRBV5-4 to TRBJ1-4, with D perhaps TRBD1 (6 bases). Germline-derived CDR1 and CDR2 are SGHNT and YYREEE (reference sequence). The CDR3 is made up of 14 amino acids. Trimming cost V 2 bases and J 7 bases, with 12 bases left between them. Here the CDR3 reads CASSLQGFREKLFF. CDR3 coding DNA: TGTGCCAGCAGCTTACAGGGTTTTCGTGAAAAACTGTTTTTT.

The V gene is TRBV29-1, the J gene TRBJ2-1; D call uncertain. Germline CDR1 reads SQVTM; CDR2 reads ANQGSEA. This CDR3 region has 13 residues. Trimming shortened V by 3 bases and J by 0 bases, and 6 bases separated the two germline ends. The CDR3 bases are TGCAGCGTTGAGCAGTTCTCCTACAATGAGCAGTTCTTC. As protein: CSVEQFSYNEQFF.

The rearrangement joins TRBV9 to TRBJ2-7, with 11 positions matching TRBD2. Germline V gives CDR1 SGDLS, CDR2 YYNGEE. CDR3 size: 16 residues. V dropped 0 bases and J dropped 2; count of bases not matched to a gene: 4. Here the CDR3 DNA reads TGTGCCAGCAGCGTAGGCGCTAGCGGGAGGACCTACGAGCAGTACTTC. Translation gives CASSVGASGRTYEQYF.

The chain combines TRBV3-1 (or the pseudogene TRBV3-2) with TRBJ2-7; D is undetermined. The germline gives CDR1 LGHDT, CDR2 YNNKEL (reference sequence). The CDR3 spans 14 residues. Deletions cut 7 bases from V and 1 base from J, with 14 bases between. CDR3 sequence (DNA): TGTGCCAGCACATATTCTGGGTCGTCCTACGAGCAGTACTTC. Its protein product is CASTYSGSSYEQYF.

The chain joins TRBV28 to TRBJ2-7; D not resolved. Trimming removed 5 bases at V and 0 bases at J, with 8 bases between. The CDR3 length is 13 residues. Germline values: CDR1 MDHEN, CDR2 SYDVKM. The CDR3 sequence is CASSPLGSYEQYF. The CDR3 nucleotides are TGTGCCAGCAGTCCGCTCGGCTCCTACGAGCAGTACTTC.